This T cell receptor beta chain originates from a study of patients and donors after allogeneic stem cell transplantation. Germline V gives CDR1 SGHAT, CDR2 FQNNGV. CDR3 size: 13 residues. The germline V and J ends were trimmed by 2 bases and 6 bases, with 10 bases remaining between them. This clonotype was seen only a few times. TCRdb reprocessed the RT-PCR reads via MiXCR and lists one record per CDR3 protein. The profile covers roughly 200,000 distinct CDR3 sequences, with over 30% appearing a single time and roughly 11% taken by the ten largest. The sample consisted of blood, either unsorted or a sorted T cell fraction (not recorded which). The genes are TRBV11-2 and TRBJ1-2, with a possible D match to TRBD1 (5 bases). The receptor's source is a human donor who was either an allogeneic HSCT recipient or a stem cell or donor lymphocyte infusion donor (not recorded which). It is not recorded whose cells these are; they may come from a transplant donor. CDR3 coding DNA: TGTGCCAGCAGCTTAAAGGCAGGGAATGGCTACACCTTC. It is translated as CASSLKAGNGYTF.